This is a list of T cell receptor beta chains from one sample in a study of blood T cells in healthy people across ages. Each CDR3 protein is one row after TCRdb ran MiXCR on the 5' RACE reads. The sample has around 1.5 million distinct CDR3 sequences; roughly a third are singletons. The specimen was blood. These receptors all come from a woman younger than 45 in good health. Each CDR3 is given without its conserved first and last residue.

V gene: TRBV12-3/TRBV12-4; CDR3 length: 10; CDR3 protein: ASRSTDYGYT
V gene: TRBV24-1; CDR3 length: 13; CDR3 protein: AASDPAYSSYEQY
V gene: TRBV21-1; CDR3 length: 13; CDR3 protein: ASSCKARGAGEQY
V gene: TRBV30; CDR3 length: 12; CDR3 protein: ACRTRDRTYEQY
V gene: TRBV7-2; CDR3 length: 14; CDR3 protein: ASSLGGSGVYNEQF
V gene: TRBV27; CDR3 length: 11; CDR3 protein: ATSYRANYGYT
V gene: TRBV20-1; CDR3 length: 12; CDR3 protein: SARERRGVGEAF
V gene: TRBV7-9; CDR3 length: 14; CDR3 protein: ASSLARGTEPNEQF
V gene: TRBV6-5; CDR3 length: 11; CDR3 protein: ASSYVLSDEQY
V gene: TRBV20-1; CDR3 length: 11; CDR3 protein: SALGAGGETQY
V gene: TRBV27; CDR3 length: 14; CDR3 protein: ASSKLIQTAIYEQY
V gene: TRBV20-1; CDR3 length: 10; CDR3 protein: SAREAYDEQY
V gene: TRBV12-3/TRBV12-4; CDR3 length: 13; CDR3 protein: ASSFTAGGADGYT
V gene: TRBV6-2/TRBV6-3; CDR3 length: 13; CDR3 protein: ASSEGTNEGDTQY
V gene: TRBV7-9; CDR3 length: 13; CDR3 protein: ASSPPGTGVEKLF
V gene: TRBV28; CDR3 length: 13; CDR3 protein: ASSLYGVLTGGYT
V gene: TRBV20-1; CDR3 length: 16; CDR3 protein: SATGLAGAASSYNEQF
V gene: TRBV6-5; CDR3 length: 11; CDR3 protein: ASSYSSPVTQY
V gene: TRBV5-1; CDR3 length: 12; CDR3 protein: ASSPTGTTSEQY
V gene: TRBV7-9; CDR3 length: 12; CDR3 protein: ASTSGTGAFGYT
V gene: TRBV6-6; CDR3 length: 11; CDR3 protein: ASSREPSGEQY
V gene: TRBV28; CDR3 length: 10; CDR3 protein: ASRALGQPQH
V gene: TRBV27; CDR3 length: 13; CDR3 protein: ASSLITNVMREQY
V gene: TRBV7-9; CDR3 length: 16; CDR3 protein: ASSLARVGDRGTDTQY
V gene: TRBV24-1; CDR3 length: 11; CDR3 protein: AVRGRSYNEQF
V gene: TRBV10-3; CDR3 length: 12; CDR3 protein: AISESGLRDTQY
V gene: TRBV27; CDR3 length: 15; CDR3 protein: ASSPGLAGGRIDTQY
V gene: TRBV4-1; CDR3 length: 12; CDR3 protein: ASSQRTSQETQY
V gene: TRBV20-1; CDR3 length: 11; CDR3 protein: SARGRASTEAF
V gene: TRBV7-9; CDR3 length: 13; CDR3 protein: ASSLSSGGKDTQY
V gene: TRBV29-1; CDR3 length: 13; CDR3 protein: SVEATGQLNTEAF
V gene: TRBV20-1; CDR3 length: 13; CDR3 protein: SARGLAGVRDTQY
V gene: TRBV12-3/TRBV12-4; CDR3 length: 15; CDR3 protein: ASSNNLWEGGTGEQY
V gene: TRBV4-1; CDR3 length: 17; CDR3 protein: ASSQDERQGVSGANVLT
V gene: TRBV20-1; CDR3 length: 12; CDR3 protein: SADLEGFTYEQY
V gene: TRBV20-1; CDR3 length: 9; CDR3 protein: SARLSDRAT
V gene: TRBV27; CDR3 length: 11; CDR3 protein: ASSHRGHYEQY
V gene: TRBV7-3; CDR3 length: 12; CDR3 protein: ASSLQGGDDTQY
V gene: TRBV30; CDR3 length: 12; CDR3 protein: AGQSGILYNEQF
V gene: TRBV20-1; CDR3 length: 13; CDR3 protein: STGGGSLSYNEQF
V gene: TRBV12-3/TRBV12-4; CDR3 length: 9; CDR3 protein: ASSLVIEQF
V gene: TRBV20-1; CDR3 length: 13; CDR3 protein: SARERWREGVEQY
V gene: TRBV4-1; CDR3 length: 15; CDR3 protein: ASSQEAGGGITDTQY
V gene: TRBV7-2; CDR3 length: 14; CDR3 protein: ASSLSVSGGNQPQH
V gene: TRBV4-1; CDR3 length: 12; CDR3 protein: ASSQPTPGDEQF
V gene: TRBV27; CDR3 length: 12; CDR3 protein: ASSPDRTLEKLF
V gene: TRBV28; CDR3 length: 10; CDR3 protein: ASSLTNSPLH
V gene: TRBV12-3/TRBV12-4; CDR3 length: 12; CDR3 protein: ASSLDDRGYEQY
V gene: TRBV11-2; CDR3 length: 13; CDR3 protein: ASSRTGQGANGYT
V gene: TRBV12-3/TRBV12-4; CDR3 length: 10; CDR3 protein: ASRANDPEAF
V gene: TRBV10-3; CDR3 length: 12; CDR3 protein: AISGTSSYNDQF
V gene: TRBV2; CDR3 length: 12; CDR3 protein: ASSETRSNQPQH
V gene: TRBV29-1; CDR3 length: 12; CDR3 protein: SVETLEGNQPQH
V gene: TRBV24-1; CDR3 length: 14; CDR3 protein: ATSDLRLADHNEQF